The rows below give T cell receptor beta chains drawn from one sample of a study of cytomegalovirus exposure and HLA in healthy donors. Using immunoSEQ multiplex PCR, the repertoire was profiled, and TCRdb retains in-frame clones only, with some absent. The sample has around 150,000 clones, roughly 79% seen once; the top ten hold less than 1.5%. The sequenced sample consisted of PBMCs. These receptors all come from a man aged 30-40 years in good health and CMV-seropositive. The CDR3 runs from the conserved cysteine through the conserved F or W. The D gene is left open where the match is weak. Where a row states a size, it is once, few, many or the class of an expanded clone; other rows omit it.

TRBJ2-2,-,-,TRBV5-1,CASSPEAGLNTGELFF,TGCGCCAGCAGCCCGGAGGCGGGATTGAACACCGGGGAGCTGTTTTTT
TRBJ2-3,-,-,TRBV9,CASSVGLDTQYF,TGTGCCAGCAGCGTAGGGCTAGATACGCAGTATTTT
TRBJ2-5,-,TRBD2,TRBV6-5,CASSYKRGLIQETQYF,TGTGCCAGCAGTTACAAGCGGGGGTTGATCCAAGAGACCCAGTACTTC
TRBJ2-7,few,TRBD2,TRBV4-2,CASSQDGPTGGLPYEQYF,TGTGCCAGCAGCCAGGATGGTCCGACGGGGGGGCTTCCCTACGAGCAGTACTTC
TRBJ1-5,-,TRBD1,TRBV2,CASSGRQGNQPQHF,TGTGCCAGCAGTGGGAGACAGGGGAATCAGCCCCAGCATTTT
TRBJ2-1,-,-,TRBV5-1,CASSLDPSYPPNEQFF,TGCGCCAGCAGCTTGGATCCTAGTTACCCCCCCAATGAGCAGTTCTTC
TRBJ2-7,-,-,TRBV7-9,CASSPIPRRQPYEQYF,TGTGCCAGCAGCCCTATCCCCCGAAGACAGCCCTACGAGCAGTACTTC
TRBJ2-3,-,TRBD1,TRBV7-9,CASSQTDRGGDTQYF,TGTGCCAGCAGCCAAACGGACAGGGGTGGAGATACGCAGTATTTT
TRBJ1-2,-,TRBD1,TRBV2,CASSEQTGGASGYTF,TGTGCCAGCAGTGAACAAACAGGGGGCGCGTCTGGCTACACCTTC
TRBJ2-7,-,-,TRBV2,CASSPVGRDPSYEQYF,TGTGCCAGCAGCCCCGTCGGCCGGGATCCCTCCTACGAGCAGTACTTC
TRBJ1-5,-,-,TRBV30,CAWSKQGDQPQHF,TGTGCCTGGAGTAAACAGGGCGATCAGCCCCAGCATTTT
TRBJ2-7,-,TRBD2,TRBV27,CASSLAGTSYEQYF,TGTGCCAGCAGTTTAGCCGGGACTAGCTACGAGCAGTACTTC
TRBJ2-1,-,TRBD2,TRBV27,CASSLLSRGGLAVNEQFF,TGTGCCAGCAGTTTACTTTCTCGGGGTGGACTAGCCGTAAATGAGCAGTTCTTC
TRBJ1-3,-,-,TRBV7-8,CASSQTGDSGNTIYF,TGTGCCAGCAGCCAAACCGGAGACTCTGGAAACACCATATATTTT
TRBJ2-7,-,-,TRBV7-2,CASTGDSNRYEQYF,TGTGCCAGCACCGGGGACTCAAATCGCTACGAGCAGTACTTC
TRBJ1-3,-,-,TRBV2,CASSKTGNSGNTIYF,TGTGCCAGCAGTAAGACAGGCAACTCTGGAAACACCATATATTTT
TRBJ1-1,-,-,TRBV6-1,CASSDMPWGGGTEAFF,TGTGCCAGCAGTGATATGCCTTGGGGGGGCGGCACTGAAGCTTTCTTT
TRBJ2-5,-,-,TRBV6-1,CASTGGAETQYF,TGTGCCAGCACTGGCGGGGCGGAGACCCAGTACTTC
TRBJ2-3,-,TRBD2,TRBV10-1,CASSGSGGASTDTQYF,TGCGCCAGCAGCGGTAGCGGGGGGGCAAGCACAGATACGCAGTATTTT
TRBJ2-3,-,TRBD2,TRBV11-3,CASSAGGSRLDTQYF,TGTGCCAGCAGCGCGGGGGGGAGTCGACTGGATACGCAGTATTTT
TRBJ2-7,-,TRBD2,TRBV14,CASSPQASGDYEQYF,TGTGCCAGCAGCCCCCAGGCTAGCGGGGACTACGAGCAGTACTTC
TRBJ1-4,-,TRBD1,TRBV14,CASSHLRDSPRLLNEKLFF,TGTGCCAGCAGCCACCTCCGGGACAGCCCTCGACTTCTTAATGAAAAACTGTTTTTT
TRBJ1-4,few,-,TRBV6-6,CASSTPRDEKLFF,TGTGCCAGCAGTACTCCGAGGGATGAAAAACTGTTTTTT
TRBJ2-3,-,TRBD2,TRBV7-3,CASSLHRGGKDTQYF,TGTGCCAGCAGCCTCCACCGGGGGGGCAAAGATACGCAGTATTTT
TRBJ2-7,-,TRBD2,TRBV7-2,CASSLELSGGARQYF,TGTGCCAGCAGCTTAGAACTTAGCGGGGGGGCGAGGCAGTACTTC